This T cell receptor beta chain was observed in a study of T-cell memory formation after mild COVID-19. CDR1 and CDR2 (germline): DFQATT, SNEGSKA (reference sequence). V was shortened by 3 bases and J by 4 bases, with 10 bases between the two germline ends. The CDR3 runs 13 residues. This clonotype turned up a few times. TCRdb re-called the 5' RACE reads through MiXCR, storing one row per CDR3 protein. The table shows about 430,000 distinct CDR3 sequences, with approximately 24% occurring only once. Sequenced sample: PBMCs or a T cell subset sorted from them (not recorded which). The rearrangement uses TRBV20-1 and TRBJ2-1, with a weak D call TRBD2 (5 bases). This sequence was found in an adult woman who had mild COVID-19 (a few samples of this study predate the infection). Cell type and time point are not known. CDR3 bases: TGCAGTGCTAGGGCGGGCACATACAATGAGCAGTTCTTC. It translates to CSARAGTYNEQFF.